This T cell receptor (beta chain) was recorded in a study of T cell changes during pregnancy in multiple sclerosis. Profiling relied on immunoSEQ multiplex PCR, and the TCRdb table lists in-frame clones only, not all of them. Found here are 55,000 to 85,000 clones, about 90% of them singletons; the top ten hold 0.29%. The source was CD4+ T cells from peripheral blood mononuclear cells, collected after pregnancy. The origin of this receptor is a female donor with multiple sclerosis, enrolled in a pregnancy study.

The CDR3 nucleotides read TGTGCCAGCAGCGGGGGACTAGCGGGAGGACCAGATACGCAGTATTTT. The encoded protein is CASSGGLAGGPDTQYF. This chain connects TRBV9 to TRBJ2-3; TRBD2 matches at 15 bases. Trimming cost V 3 bases and J 4 bases; bases outside gene matches: 3. Looked up from germline, CDR1 is SGDLS and CDR2 is YYNGEE. The CDR3 contains 16 residues.